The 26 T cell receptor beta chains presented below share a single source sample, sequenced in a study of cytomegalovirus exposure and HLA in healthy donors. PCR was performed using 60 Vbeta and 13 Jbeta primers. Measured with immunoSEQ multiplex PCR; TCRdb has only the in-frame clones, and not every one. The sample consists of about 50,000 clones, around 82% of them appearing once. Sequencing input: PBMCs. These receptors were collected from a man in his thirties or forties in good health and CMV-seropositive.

The CDR3 bases are TGTGCCAGCAGTGAGCAGAGGAGTATGAACACTGAAGCTTTCTTT. Residues: CASSEQRSMNTEAFF. The chain employs TRBV6-1 and TRBJ1-1; unclear D gene. The V end lost 3 bases, the J end lost 0 bases, and 11 bases lay between the germline ends. Germline V CDR1 and CDR2: MNHNS, SASEGT. The CDR3 has 15 residues.

As DNA, the CDR3 is TGTGCCAGCAGCTTAGTTGGGGGACTAGCGGGGGCCTGGGAGACCCAGTACTTC. Protein: CASSLVGGLAGAWETQYF. V usage is TRBV7-2 and J usage is TRBJ2-5; 14 nucleotides align to TRBD2. Germline V gives CDR1 SGHTA, CDR2 FQGNSA. V shed 1 base and J 5 bases; nucleotides not matched to a gene: 9. This CDR3 spans 18 amino acids.

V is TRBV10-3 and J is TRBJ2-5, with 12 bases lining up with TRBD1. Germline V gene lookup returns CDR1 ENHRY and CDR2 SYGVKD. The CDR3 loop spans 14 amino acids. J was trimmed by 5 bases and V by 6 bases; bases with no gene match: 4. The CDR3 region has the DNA TGTGCCATCAGGGGACAGGGGGCCCTGGAGACCCAGTACTTC. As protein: CAIRGQGALETQYF.

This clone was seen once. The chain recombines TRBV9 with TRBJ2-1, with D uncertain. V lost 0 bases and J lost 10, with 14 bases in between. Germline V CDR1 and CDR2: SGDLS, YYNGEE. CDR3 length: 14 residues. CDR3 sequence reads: CASSVGPLLNEQFF. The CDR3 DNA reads TGTGCCAGCAGCGTAGGGCCCCTCCTGAACGAGCAGTTCTTC.

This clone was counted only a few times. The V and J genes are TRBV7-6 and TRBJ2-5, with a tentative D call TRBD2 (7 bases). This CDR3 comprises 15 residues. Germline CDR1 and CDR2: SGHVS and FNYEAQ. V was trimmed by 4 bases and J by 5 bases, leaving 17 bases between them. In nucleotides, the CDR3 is TGTGCCAGCAGCTCAGAGGGGGGGCTCATGGAGACCCAGTACTTC. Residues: CASSSEGGLMETQYF.

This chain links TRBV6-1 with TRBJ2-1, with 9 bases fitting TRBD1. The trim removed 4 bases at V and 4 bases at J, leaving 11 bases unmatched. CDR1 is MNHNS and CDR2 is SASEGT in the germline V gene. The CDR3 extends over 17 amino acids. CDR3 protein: CASSGSPGQGTYNEQFF. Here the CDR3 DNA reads TGTGCCAGCAGTGGTTCACCGGGACAGGGAACATACAATGAGCAGTTCTTC.

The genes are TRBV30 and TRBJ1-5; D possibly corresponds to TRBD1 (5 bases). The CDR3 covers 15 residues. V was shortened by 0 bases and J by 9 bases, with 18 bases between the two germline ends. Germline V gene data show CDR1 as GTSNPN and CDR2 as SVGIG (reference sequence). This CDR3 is CAWSVGGTGQGPQHF. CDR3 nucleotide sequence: TGTGCCTGGAGTGTCGGGGGGACTGGGCAGGGGCCCCAGCATTTT.

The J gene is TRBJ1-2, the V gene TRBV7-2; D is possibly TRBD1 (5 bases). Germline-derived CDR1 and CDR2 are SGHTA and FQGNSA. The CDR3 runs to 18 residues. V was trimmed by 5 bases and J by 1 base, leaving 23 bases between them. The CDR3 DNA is TGTGCCAGCAGCCGTAGAGGAGGGGCCCAATCGGGTAACTATGGCTACACCTTC. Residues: CASSRRGGAQSGNYGYTF.

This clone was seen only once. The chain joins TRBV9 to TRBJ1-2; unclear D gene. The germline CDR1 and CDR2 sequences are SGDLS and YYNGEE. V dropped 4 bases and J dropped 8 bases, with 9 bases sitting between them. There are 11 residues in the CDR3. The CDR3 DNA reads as TGTGCCAGCAGCACTCGAAACGGCTACACCTTC. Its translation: CASSTRNGYTF.

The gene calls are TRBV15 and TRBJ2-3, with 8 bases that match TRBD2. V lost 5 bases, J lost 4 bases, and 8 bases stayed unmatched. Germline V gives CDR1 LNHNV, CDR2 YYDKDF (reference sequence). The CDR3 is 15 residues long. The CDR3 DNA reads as TGTGCCACCAGCGGGGGCGGCGGGGGGTCAGATACGCAGTATTTT. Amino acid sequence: CATSGGGGGSDTQYF.

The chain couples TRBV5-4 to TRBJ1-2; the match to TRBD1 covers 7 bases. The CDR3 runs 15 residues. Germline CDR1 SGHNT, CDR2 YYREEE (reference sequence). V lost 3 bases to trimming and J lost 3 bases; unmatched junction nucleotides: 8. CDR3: CASSWERDRDYGYTF. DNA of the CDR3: TGTGCCAGCAGCTGGGAAAGAGACAGGGACTATGGCTACACCTTC.

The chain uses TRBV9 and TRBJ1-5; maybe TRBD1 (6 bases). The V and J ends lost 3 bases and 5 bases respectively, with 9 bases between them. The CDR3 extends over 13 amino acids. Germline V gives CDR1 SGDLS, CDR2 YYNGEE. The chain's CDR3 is CASSEQGYQPQHF. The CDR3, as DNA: TGTGCCAGCAGCGAACAGGGATATCAGCCCCAGCATTTT. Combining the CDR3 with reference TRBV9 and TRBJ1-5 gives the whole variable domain DSGVTQTPKHLITATGQRVTLRCSPRSGDLSVYWYQQSLDQGLQFLIQYYNGEERAKGNILERFSAQQFPDLHSELNLSSLELGDSALYFCASSEQGYQPQHFGDGTRLSIL.

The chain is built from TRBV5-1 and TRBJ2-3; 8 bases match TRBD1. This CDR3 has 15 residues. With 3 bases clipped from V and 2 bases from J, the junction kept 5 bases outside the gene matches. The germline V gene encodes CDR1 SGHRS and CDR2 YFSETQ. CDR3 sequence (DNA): TGCGCCAGCAGCTACGACAGGGGTGTCACAGATACGCAGTATTTT. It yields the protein CASSYDRGVTDTQYF.

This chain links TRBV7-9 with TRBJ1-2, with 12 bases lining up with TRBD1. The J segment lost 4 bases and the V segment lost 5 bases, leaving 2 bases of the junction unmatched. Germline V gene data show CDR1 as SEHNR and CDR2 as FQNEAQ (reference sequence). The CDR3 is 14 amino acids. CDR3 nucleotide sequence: TGTGCCAGCAGCGGGGACAGGGGGCCCTATGGCTACACCTTC. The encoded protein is CASSGDRGPYGYTF.

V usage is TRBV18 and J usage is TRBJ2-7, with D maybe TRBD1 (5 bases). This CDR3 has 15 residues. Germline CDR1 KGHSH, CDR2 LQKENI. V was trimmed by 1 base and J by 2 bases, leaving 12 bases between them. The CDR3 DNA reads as TGTGCCAGCTCACCACTTGATACAGGCACCTACGAGCAGTACTTC. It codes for CASSPLDTGTYEQYF.

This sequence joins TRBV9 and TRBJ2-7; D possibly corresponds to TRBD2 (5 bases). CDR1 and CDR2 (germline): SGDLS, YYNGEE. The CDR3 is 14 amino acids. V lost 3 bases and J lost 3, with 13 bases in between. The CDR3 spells CASSGGDLHYEQYF. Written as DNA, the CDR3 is TGTGCCAGCAGCGGGGGAGACCTTCACTACGAGCAGTACTTC.

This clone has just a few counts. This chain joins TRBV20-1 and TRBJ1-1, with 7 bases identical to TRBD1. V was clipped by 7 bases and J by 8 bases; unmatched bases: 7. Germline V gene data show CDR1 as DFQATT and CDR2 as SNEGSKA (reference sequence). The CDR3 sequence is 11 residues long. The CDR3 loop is CSVRRTGEAFF. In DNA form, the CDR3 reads TGCAGTGTCAGACGGACAGGAGAAGCTTTCTTT.

CDR3 DNA: TGTGCCAGCGGTCGTCTCCAGGGTGAAGCTTTCTTT. Protein sequence: CASGRLQGEAFF. The chain links TRBV7-3 to TRBJ1-1; possible D gene TRBD1, 5 bases. Trimming removed 8 bases at V and 7 bases at J, with 14 bases between. Germline CDR1 reads SGHTA; CDR2 reads FQGTGA. The CDR3 runs 12 residues. Filled out from reference TRBV7-3 and TRBJ1-1, the complete variable domain reads GAGVSQTPSNKVTEKGKYVELRCDPISGHTALYWYRQSLGQGPEFLIYFQGTGAADDSGLPNDRFFAVRPEGSVSTLKIQRTERGDSAVYLCASGRLQGEAFFGQGTRLTVV.

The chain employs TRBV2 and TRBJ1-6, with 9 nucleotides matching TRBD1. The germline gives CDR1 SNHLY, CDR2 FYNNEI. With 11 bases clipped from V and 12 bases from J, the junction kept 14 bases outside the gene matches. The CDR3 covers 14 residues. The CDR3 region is CAVLRDRDGGPLHF. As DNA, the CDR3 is TGTGCCGTACTCCGGGACAGGGATGGAGGACCCCTCCACTTT.

The CDR3 nucleotides are TGCGCCAGCAGGGGTCGGGGTTCAGAGACCCAGTACTTC. Translation: CASRGRGSETQYF. The chain has TRBV4-1 and TRBJ2-5; D might be TRBD2 (5 bases). The CDR3 extends over 13 amino acids. The germline CDR1 and CDR2 sequences are MGHRA and YSYEKL. Deletions cut 6 bases from V and 4 bases from J, with 12 bases between.

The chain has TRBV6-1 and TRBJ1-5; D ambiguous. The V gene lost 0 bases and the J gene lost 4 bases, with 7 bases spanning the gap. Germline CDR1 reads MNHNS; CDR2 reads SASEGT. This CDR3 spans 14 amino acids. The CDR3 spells CASSEAPRNQPQHF. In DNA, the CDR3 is TGTGCCAGCAGTGAAGCGCCCCGGAATCAGCCCCAGCATTTT.

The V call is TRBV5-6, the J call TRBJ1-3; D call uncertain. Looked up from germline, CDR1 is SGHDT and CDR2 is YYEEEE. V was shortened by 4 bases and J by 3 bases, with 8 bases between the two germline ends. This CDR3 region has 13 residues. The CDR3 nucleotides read TGTGCCAGCAGCCTGACTAATGGAAACACCATATATTTT. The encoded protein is CASSLTNGNTIYF.

This chain's CDR3 is CASSGRGDDTQYF. CDR3 sequence (DNA): TGTGCCAGCAGCGGACGGGGGGATGATACGCAGTATTTT. V and J are TRBV7-3 and TRBJ2-3; the match to TRBD2 covers 7 bases. V was pared by 5 bases and J by 6 bases, with 5 bases of the junction left unmatched. This CDR3 comprises 13 residues. Germline lookup yields CDR1 SGHTA and CDR2 FQGTGA.

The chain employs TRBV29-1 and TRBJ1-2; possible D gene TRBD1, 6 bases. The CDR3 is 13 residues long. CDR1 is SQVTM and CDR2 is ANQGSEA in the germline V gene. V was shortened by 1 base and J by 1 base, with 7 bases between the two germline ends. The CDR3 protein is CSVEGGHNYGYTF. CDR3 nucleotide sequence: TGCAGCGTTGAAGGGGGGCATAACTATGGCTACACCTTC.

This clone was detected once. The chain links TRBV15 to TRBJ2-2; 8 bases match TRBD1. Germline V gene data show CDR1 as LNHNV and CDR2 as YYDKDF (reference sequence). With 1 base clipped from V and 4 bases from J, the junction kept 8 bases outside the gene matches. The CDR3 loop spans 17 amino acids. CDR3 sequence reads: CATSRGTGTGPTGELFF. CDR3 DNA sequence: TGTGCCACCAGCAGAGGTACCGGGACAGGCCCCACCGGGGAGCTGTTTTTT.

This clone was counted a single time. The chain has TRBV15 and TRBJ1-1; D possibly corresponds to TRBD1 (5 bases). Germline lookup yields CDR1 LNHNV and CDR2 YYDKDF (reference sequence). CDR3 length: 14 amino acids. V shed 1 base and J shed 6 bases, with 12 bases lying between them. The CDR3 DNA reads TGTGCCACCAGCAGAGCAGGCAGGGAGGCTGAAGCTTTCTTT. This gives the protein CATSRAGREAEAFF.